The 4 T cell receptor beta chains below come from one sample, sequenced in a study of blood T cell repertoires in COVID-19. The protocol was immunoSEQ multiplex PCR, while the TCRdb copy is restricted to in-frame clones and leaves out a portion. This table has roughly 130,000 clones, 84% appearing once. Specimen: PBMCs or T cells enriched from blood (not recorded which). Receptors were obtained from a man aged 35 to 55 with acute COVID-19.

The rearrangement links TRBV7-9 to TRBJ1-2; unclear D gene. The CDR3 consists of 12 residues. V was cut by 4 bases and J by 10 bases, with 13 bases left in between. The V gene's germline CDR1 is SEHNR and CDR2 FQNEAQ (reference sequence). In nucleotides, the CDR3 is TGTGCCAGCAGCTATAGACACAGTGACTACACCTTC. The encoded protein is CASSYRHSDYTF.

The chain has TRBV5-1 and TRBJ1-1, with D unclear. This CDR3 has 14 residues. V was clipped by 5 bases and J by 4 bases, with 15 bases between them. From germline, CDR1 is SGHRS and CDR2 YFSETQ. This chain's CDR3 is CASREVREATEAFF. The CDR3 nucleotides are TGCGCCAGCAGGGAAGTCCGGGAGGCCACTGAAGCTTTCTTT. Based on the CDR3 plus reference TRBV5-1 and TRBJ1-1, the full variable domain is KAGVTQTPRYLIKTRGQQVTLSCSPISGHRSVSWYQQTPGQGLQFLFEYFSETQRNKGNFPGRFSGRQFSNSRSEMNVSTLELGDSALYLCASREVREATEAFFGQGTRLTVV.

The chain recombines TRBV7-9 with TRBJ1-5; 9 bases are shared with TRBD1. Trimming at V came to 3 bases and at J to 2 bases, leaving 8 bases not matched to a gene. Germline V gives CDR1 SEHNR, CDR2 FQNEAQ (reference sequence). The CDR3 spans 17 residues. In DNA form, the CDR3 reads TGTGCCAGCAGCTTGGGACAGGGATTATCGGGCAATCAGCCCCAGCATTTT. As protein: CASSLGQGLSGNQPQHF.

This chain links TRBV7-2 with TRBJ1-6; D not resolved. This CDR3 comprises 11 residues. Per germline, CDR1 SGHTA and CDR2 FQGNSA. V was pared by 8 bases and J by 8 bases, with 7 bases between. The CDR3, as DNA: TGTGCCAGCGGCACCTATTCACCCCTCCACTTT. It is translated as CASGTYSPLHF.